The clone carrying this T cell receptor (beta chain) came up a few times. Its matching antigen is unknown. The source of the sample is a study of vaccination effects on CD4 cells after COVID-19. Whole-study results and caveats: The study found marked clonal contraction of infection- and vaccine-induced clones late after vaccination.

V was cut by 1 base and J by 10 bases, with 14 bases left in between. The CDR3 consists of 15 residues. Germline values: CDR1 LGHDT, CDR2 YNNKEL (reference sequence). The method was immunoSEQ multiplex PCR; TCRdb's version includes in-frame clones alone and lacks a portion of them. The sample lists 30,000 or so clones, 74% seen once, with under 15% in the top ten. At the end of 10 days of culture, CD4+ T cells were isolated. Everyone in the study got two shots of either the BNT162b2 or mRNA-1273 vaccine. Testing of the vaccine recipients showed negative nucleocapsid antibodies and no prior SARS-CoV-2 infection.

V gene TRBV3-1 (or the pseudogene TRBV3-2) combines with J gene TRBJ1-6; D not resolved. This clonotype originated in a human donor who received a COVID-19 vaccine. The sequences come from CD4+ T cells from PBMCs cultured without peptide, collected after COVID-19 vaccination. The CDR3 sequence is CASSQAKVTSSPLHF. CDR3 sequence (DNA): TGTGCCAGCAGCCAAGCGAAGGTGACCTCCTCACCCCTCCACTTT.